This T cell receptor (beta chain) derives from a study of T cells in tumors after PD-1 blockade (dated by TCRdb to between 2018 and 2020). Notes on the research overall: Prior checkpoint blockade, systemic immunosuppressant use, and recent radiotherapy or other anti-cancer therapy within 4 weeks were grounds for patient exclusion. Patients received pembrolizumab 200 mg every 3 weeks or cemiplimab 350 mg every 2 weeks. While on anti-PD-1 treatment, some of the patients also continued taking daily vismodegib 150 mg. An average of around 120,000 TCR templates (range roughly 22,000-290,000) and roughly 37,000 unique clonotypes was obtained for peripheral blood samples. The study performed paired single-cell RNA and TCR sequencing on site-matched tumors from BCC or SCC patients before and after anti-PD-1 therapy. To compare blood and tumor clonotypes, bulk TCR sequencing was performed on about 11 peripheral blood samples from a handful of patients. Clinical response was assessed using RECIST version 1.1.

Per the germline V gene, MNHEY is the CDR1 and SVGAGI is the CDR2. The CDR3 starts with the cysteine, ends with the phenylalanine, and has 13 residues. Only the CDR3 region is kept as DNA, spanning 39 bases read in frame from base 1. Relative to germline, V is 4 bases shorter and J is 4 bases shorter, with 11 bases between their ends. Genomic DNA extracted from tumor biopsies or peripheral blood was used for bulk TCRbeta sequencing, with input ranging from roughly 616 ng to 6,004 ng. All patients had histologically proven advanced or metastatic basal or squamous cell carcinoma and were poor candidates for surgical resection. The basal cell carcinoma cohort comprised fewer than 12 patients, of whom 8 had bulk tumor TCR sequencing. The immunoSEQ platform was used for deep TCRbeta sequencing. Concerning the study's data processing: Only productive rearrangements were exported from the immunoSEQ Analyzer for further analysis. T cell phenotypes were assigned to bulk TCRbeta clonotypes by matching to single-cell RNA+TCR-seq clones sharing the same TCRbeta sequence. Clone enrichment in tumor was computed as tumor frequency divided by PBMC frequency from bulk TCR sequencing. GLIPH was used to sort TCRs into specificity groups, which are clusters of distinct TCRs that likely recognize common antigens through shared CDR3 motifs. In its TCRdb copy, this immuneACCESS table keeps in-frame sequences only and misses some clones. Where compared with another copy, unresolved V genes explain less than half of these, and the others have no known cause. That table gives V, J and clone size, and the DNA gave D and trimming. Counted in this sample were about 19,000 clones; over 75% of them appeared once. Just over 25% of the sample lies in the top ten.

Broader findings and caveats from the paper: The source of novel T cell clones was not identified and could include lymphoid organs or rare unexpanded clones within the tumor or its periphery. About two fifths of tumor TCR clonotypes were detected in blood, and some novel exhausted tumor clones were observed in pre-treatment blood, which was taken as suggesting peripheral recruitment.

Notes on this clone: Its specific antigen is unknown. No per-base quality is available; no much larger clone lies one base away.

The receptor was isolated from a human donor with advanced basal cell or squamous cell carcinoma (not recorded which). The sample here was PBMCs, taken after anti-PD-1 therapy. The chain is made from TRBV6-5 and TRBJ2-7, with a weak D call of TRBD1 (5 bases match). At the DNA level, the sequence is TGTGCCAGCAGTTCAGGGTTTAAGTACGAGCAGTACTTC. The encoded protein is CASSSGFKYEQYF.